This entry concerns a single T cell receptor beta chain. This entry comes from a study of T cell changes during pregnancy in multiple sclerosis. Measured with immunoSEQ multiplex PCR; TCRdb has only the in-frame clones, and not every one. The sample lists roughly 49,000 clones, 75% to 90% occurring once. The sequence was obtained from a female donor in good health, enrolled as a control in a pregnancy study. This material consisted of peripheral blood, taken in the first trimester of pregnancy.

The CDR3 sequence: CASTRGTSGTDTQYF. In nucleotides, the CDR3 is TGTGCCAGCACCCGCGGGACTAGCGGCACAGATACGCAGTATTTT. This chain joins TRBV27 and TRBJ2-3; 10 nucleotides agree with TRBD2. With 7 bases clipped from V and 1 base from J, the junction kept 5 bases outside the gene matches. Looked up from germline, CDR1 is MNHEY and CDR2 is SMNVEV (reference sequence). The CDR3 is made up of 15 amino acids.